The sample holds a few counts of the clone carrying this T cell receptor beta chain. Peripheral blood, about 9.8 milliliters per donor, was collected. Extraction yielded at least 6 micrograms of total RNA per sample. V shed 5 bases and J 6 bases; nucleotides not matched to a gene: 3. CDR1 is SNHLY and CDR2 is FYNNEI in the germline V gene. This CDR3 spans 14 amino acids. It was with a sample-barcoded 5' primer and a J-beta primer mix that a second PCR of about 6 to 12 cycles was run. Each CDR3 protein is one row after TCRdb ran MiXCR on the 5' RACE reads. This table has roughly 800,000 distinct CDR3 sequences, around a quarter appearing once. The record originates from a study of blood T cells in healthy people across ages. The data also belong to a second study, concerning T cells of mothers and their children. Per that study: The sample comes from several healthy Caucasian donors: mothers and children. Overlap measured in related mother-child pairs was slightly, non-significantly higher than in unrelated pairs.

This TCR came from a boy aged 5-17 years in good health. The specimen sequenced was blood. The J gene is TRBJ2-7, the V gene TRBV2, with 14 bases lining up with TRBD2. In DNA, the CDR3 is TGTGCCAGCAGTCGACTAGCGGGAGGGCCCGAGCAGTACTTC. Translated: CASSRLAGGPEQYF.